This T cell receptor beta chain originates from a study of blood T cells in healthy people across ages (dated by TCRdb to the mid-2010s). About the full investigation: In model experiments, template switching captured roughly one uniquely barcoded TCR beta cDNA molecule for every two T cells. To track age-related changes in TCR beta repertoire diversity, the study relied on deep sequencing normalized with unique cDNA molecular identifiers. The donors were divided into four age groups: young (average approximately 17 years), middle-aged (approximately 41), aged (under 70) and long-lived (82). To avoid experimental bias, donors of different ages were randomly spread across the sequencing lanes. For two donors (one aged 18 to 29 and one aged 80 or older), the study analyzed two additional independent replicas of 1 million unique cDNA reads from the same blood draw. What the study reported, not specific to this receptor: Since profiling was done on bulk unsorted PBMCs, naive and antigen-experienced compartments could not be conclusively compared. Estimates of total diversity based on one million sequenced T cells were regarded as lower bounds and as underestimates. Compared with the aged group, more naive CD4+ T cells, fewer expanded clones and increased TCR diversity were shown by the long-lived group, suggesting age selection. A strong correlation was found between observed TCR beta diversity and the percentage of naive T cells measured by flow cytometry. The CMV infection status of donors was not known, potentially confounding age-related changes in expanded clonotypes. Observed TCR beta diversity per million T cells fell roughly linearly with age, and a significant reduction was already apparent by age around 40.

There are 13 amino acids in the CDR3, from cysteine to phenylalanine inclusive. Just the 39-base CDR3 DNA is kept, in frame starting at base 1. Relative to germline, V is missing 8 bases and J is missing 4 bases, with 4 bases of the junction outside any gene match. CDR1 MNHNS and CDR2 SASEGT are derived from the germline V gene. The library was made by 5' RACE. This sample was sequenced with an Illumina HiSeq 2500. The second PCR ran for roughly 6 to 11 cycles and used a J-beta primer mix along with a sample-barcoded 5' primer. A template-switch 5' adaptor carrying 12 random nucleotides introduced a unique molecular identifier onto each TCR beta cDNA molecule. Each sample yielded at least 2.5 million CDR3-containing paired-end reads. First-strand cDNA synthesis was performed from all RNA using the Mint cDNA synthesis kit, with priming by a TRBC-specific oligonucleotide. Following uracil-DNA glycosylase treatment, all cDNA underwent a first 18-cycle PCR with the universal primers M1SS and BC2_uni_R. The study's processing was this. Each sample was normalized by randomly selecting 1 million high-quality reads, each carrying a distinct molecular identifier. Instead of being binned into consensus sequences, reads with shared molecular identifiers were discarded. CDR3 identification, clonotype clustering and error correction used MiTCR with a Q25 quality threshold and the strictest error-elimination algorithm. A nonparametric unseen species model using Euler transformation provided a lower-bound estimate of total TCR beta diversity. TCRdb trimmed the raw reads at Q25, called clones with MiXCR and kept productive beta chains. CDR3 protein sequences are deduplicated, and each keeps its most common genes and DNA. In this record, the V and J calls reflect TCRdb's handling and not the investigators' own analysis. The sample contains 1.4 million to 1.5 million distinct CDR3 sequences, 42% of them found a single time. 7.9% of the sample goes to the ten largest clones.

The roughly 39 donors, aged about 6 to 95 years, were systemically healthy Caucasian individuals from Russia. Each donor gave roughly 9.5 milliliters of peripheral blood, collected into EDTA-treated Vacutainer tubes. Ficoll-Paque density-gradient centrifugation was used to isolate PBMCs, with at least 6.5 million per sample. Trizol reagent was used to extract total RNA from the PBMCs, yielding at least 6 micrograms per sample. The percentages of naive CD45RAhigh/CD27high T cells were determined by flow cytometry on a PBMC aliquot from every donor. Points on this clonotype: Its antigen is currently not known. One base away there is no much larger clone; base qualities are not given.

Sequenced input: blood. The clonotype originates from a woman aged 18-30 years in good health. Recombination linked TRBV6-1 to TRBJ2-1, with 8 bases matching TRBD1. The DNA reads as follows: TGTGCCAGCGGGGGACAGGCTTACAATGAGCAGTTCTTC. Its product reads: CASGGQAYNEQFF.